This T cell receptor beta chain stems from a study of T cell responses to AZD1222 COVID-19 vaccine. Study results and limitations: Clonal diversity was possibly underestimated, and the donors were mostly white British, with more females. No day 14 peak samples; only post-peak repertoires were characterized. Researchers report vaccine-associated CD4 TCRs spanning spike, with dominance at 160-218 and 743-854.

A remark on this clone: The antigen remains undetermined.

The CDR3 extends over 12 amino acids. Trimming took 8 bases from V and 6 from J; bases not matched to a gene: 6. Germline CDR1 reads SEHNR; CDR2 reads FQNEAQ (reference sequence). Clones were read by immunoSEQ multiplex PCR, and TCRdb kept only the in-frame ones, dropping some. Of 150,000 or so clones in the sample, approximately 86% were seen once. The sample consisted of peripheral blood, taken after recovery from COVID-19. This TCR derives from an adult who had recovered from COVID-19. The rearrangement links TRBV7-9 to TRBJ1-1, with 7 nucleotides matching TRBD1. For the CDR3, the DNA is TGTGCCAGCGACGAAGGGGGCGCTGAAGCTTTCTTT. This encodes CASDEGGAEAFF. Variable domain in full (rest from reference TRBV7-9 and TRBJ1-1): DTGVSQNPRHKITKRGQNVTFRCDPISEHNRLYWYRQTLGQGPEFLTYFQNEAQLEKSRLLSDRFSAERPKGSFSTLEIQRTEQGDSAMYLCASDEGGAEAFFGQGTRLTVV.